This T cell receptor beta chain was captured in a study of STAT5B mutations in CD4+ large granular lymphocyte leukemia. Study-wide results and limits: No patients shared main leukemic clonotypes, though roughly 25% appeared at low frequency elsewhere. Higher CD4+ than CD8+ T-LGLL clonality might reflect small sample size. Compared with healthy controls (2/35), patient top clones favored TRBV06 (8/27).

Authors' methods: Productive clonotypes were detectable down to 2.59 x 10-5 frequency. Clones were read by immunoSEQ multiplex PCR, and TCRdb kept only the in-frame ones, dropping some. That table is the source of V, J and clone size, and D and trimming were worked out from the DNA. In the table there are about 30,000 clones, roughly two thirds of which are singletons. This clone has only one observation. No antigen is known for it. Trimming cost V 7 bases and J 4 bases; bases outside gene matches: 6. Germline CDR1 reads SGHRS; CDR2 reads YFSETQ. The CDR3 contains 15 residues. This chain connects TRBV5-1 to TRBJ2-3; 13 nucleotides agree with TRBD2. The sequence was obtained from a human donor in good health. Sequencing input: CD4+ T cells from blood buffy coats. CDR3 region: CASGAGTSGADTQYF. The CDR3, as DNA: TGCGCCAGCGGTGCCGGGACTAGCGGGGCAGATACGCAGTATTTT.